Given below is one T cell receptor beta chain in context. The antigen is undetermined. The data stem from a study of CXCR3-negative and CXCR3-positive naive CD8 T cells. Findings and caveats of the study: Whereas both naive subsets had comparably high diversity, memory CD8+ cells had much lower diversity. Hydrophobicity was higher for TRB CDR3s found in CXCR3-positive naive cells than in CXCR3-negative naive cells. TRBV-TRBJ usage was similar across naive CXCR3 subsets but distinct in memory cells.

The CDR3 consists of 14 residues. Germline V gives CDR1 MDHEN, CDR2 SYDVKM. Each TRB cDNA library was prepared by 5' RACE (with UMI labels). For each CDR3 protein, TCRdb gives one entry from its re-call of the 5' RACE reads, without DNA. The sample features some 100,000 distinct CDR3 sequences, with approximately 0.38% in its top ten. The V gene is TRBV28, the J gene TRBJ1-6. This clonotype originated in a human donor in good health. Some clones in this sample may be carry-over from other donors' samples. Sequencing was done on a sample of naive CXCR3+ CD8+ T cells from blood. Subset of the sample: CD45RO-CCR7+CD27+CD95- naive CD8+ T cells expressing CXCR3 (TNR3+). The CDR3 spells CASSLQEYNSPLHF. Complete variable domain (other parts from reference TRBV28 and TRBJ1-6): DVKVTQSSRYLVKRTGEKVFLECVQDMDHENMFWYRQDPGLGLRLIYFSYDVKMKEKGDIPEGYSVSREKKERFSLILESASTNQTSMYLCASSLQEYNSPLHFGNGTRLTVT.